This T cell receptor beta chain was captured in a study of response to subunit inactivated influenza vaccine. Whole-study results and caveats: Few additional T cells are recruited per seasonal influenza vaccination, authors suggested.

A single record per CDR3 protein comes from TCRdb applying MiXCR to the RT-PCR reads. The profile shows about 700,000 distinct CDR3 sequences, approximately 15% of them singletons. The V and J ends lost 6 bases and 6 bases respectively, with 13 bases between them. The germline gives CDR1 SQVTM, CDR2 ANQGSEA. CDR3 length: 12 amino acids. This clonotype was observed at least ten times. Its antigen is unknown. The sample here was PBMCs from blood, taken 14 days before vaccination. This rearrangement joins TRBV29-1 to TRBJ2-3, with a possible D match to TRBD2 (5 bases). This sequence was found in a man aged 45-65 years who received an inactivated influenza vaccine. CDR3 protein: CSVSQAVDTQYF. The CDR3, as DNA: TGCAGCGTGAGCCAAGCGGTGGATACGCAGTATTTT.